This T cell receptor (beta chain) was profiled in a study of shared clonotypes between healthy human individuals. Notes on this clone: Its target is unknown.

The naive CD8 fraction comprised CD45RO-negative cells positively selected for CCR7 and excluded terminally differentiated effector memory CD45RA+ cells. Repertoires were generated with immunoSEQ multiplex PCR, while TCRdb's copy carries only in-frame clones and drops some. The table has roughly 2,000,000 clones, around 95% seen once; the top ten hold around 1.7%. CDR3 length equals 16 residues. Trimming removed 2 bases from V and 3 bases from J; junction bases left unmatched: 6. CDR1 is MDHEN and CDR2 is SYDVKM in the germline V gene. General study results and limits: The small donor group covered limited genetic and exposure diversity. Generation of non-shared clonotypes was less probable than generation of clonotypes shared by all four donors. A generally larger estimated richness was seen in naive subsets than in memory subsets. Though the depth was large, rarefaction showed that sorted-subset sequencing was incomplete.

This TCR was recovered from a man aged 18 to 29 in good health. Some clones in this sample may be carry-over from other donors' samples. Sequencing was done on a sample of naive CD8+ T cells from PBMCs. V usage is TRBV28 and J usage is TRBJ2-7; 11 nucleotides align to TRBD2. CDR3 nucleotide sequence: TGTGCCAGCAGTTTAACTAGCGGGAGAGGGGTCTACGAGCAGTACTTC. It specifies CASSLTSGRGVYEQYF.